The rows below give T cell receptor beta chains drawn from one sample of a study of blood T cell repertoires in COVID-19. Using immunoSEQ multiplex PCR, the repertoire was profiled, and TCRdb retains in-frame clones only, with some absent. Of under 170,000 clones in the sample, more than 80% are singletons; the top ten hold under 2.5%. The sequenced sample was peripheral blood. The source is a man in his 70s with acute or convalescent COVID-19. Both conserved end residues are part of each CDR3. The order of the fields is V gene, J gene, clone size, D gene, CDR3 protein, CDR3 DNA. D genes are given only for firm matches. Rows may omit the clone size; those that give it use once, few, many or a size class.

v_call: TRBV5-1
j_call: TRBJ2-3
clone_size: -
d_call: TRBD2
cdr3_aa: CASSWGSGGTTDTQYF
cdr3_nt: TGCGCCAGCAGCTGGGGTAGCGGGGGGACCACAGATACGCAGTATTTT

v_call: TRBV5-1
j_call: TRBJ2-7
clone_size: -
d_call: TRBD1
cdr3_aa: CASSLARDSSYEQYF
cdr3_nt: TGCGCCAGCAGCTTGGCCCGGGACAGCTCCTACGAGCAGTACTTC

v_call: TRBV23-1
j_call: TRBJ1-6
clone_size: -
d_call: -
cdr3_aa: CASSHGGGLGSYNSPLHF
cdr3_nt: TGCGCCAGCAGTCATGGGGGGGGGCTCGGCTCCTATAATTCACCCCTCCACTTT

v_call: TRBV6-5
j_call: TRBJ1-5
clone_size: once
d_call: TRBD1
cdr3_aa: CASSQTGGNQPQHF
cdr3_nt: TGTGCCAGCAGCCAGACAGGGGGCAATCAGCCCCAGCATTTT

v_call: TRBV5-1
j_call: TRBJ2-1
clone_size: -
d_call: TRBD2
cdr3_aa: CASSLDGYIAGKYNEQFF
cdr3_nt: TGCGCCAGCAGCTTGGATGGCTATATAGCGGGAAAGTACAATGAGCAGTTCTTC

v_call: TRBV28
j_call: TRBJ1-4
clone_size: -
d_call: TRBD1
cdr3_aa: CASSPTGGNEKLFF
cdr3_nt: TGTGCCAGCAGCCCTACAGGGGGTAATGAAAAACTGTTTTTT

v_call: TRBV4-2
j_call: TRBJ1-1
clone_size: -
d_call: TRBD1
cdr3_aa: CASSPDRAGAFF
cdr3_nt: TGTGCCAGCAGCCCCGACAGGGCGGGGGCTTTCTTT

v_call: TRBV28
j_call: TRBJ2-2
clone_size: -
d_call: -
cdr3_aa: CASSLNPSTAVGELFF
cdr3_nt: TGTGCCAGCAGTTTAAACCCCTCGACAGCTGTCGGGGAGCTGTTTTTT

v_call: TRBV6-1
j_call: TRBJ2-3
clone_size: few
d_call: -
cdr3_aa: CASSEILDGTQYF
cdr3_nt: TGTGCCAGCAGTGAAATTCTAGACGGTACGCAGTATTTT

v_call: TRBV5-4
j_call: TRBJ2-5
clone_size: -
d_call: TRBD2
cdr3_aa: CASSLVASGGAGGETQYF
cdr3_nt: TGTGCCAGCAGCTTGGTGGCTAGCGGGGGGGCCGGTGGAGAGACCCAGTACTTC

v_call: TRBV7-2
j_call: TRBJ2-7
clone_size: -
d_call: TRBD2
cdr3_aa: CASSWLTGLAGDEQYF
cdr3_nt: TGTGCCAGCAGCTGGCTAACGGGACTAGCGGGAGATGAGCAGTACTTC

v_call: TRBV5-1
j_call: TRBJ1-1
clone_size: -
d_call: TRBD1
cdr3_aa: CASSLGGTGDTEAFF
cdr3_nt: TGCGCCAGCAGCTTGGGGGGAACAGGGGACACTGAAGCTTTCTTT

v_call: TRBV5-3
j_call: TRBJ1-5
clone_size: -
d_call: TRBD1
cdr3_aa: CARSLAVTGVERNQPQHF
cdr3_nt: TGTGCCAGAAGCTTGGCTGTGACAGGGGTCGAGCGCAATCAGCCCCAGCATTTT

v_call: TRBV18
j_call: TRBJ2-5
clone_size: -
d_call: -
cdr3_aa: CASSRPQETQYF
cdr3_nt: TGTGCCAGCTCACGGCCGCAAGAGACCCAGTACTTC

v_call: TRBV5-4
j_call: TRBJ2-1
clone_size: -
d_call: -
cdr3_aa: CASSPKQGYNEQFF
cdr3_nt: TGTGCCAGCAGCCCCAAACAGGGATACAATGAGCAGTTCTTC

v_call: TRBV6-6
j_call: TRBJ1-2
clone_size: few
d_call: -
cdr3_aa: CASSPGRDYTF
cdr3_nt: TGTGCCAGCAGTCCAGGGCGTGACTACACCTTC

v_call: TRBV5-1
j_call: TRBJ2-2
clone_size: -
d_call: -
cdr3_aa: CASSLGATNTGELFF
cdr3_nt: TGCGCCAGCAGCTTGGGGGCGACCAACACCGGGGAGCTGTTTTTT

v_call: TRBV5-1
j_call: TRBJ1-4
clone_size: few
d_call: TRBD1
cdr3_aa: CASSVQGALTNEKLFF
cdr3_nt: TGCGCCAGCAGCGTCCAGGGGGCGCTGACTAATGAAAAACTGTTTTTT

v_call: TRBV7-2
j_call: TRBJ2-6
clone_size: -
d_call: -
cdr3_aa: CASSLARRAAGANVLTF
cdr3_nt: TGTGCCAGCAGCTTGGCCAGGCGGGCTGCTGGGGCCAACGTCCTGACTTTC

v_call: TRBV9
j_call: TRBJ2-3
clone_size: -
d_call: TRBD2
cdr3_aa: CASSVGAGGSTDTQYF
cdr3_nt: TGTGCCAGCAGCGTAGGGGCGGGGGGGAGCACAGATACGCAGTATTTT

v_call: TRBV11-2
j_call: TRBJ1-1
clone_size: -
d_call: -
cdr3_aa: CASSLDQSSTGLSSFF
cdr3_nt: TGTGCCAGCAGCTTAGATCAATCGTCTACAGGGCTTAGTTCTTTCTTT

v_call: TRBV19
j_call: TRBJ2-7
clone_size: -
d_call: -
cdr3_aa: CASSIGQDSDEQYF
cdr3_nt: TGTGCCAGTAGTATAGGTCAGGATAGCGACGAGCAGTACTTC

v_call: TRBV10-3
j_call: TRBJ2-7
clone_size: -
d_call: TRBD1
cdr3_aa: CAISTGTGAYEQYF
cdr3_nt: TGTGCCATCAGCACCGGGACAGGGGCGTACGAGCAGTACTTC

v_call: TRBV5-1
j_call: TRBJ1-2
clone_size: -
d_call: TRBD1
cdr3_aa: CASSSGPGQAGFRGYTF
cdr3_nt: TGCGCCAGCAGCTCCGGACCGGGACAGGCCGGGTTTCGTGGCTACACCTTC

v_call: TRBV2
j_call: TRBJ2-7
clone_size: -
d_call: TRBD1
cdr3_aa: CASSEPTGGRYEQYF
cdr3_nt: TGTGCCAGCAGTGAGCCGACAGGGGGTAGATACGAGCAGTACTTC

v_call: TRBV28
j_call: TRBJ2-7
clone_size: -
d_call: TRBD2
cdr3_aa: CASMGPVSGRPSYEQYF
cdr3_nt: TGTGCCAGCATGGGGCCGGTTAGCGGGAGGCCTTCCTACGAGCAGTACTTC

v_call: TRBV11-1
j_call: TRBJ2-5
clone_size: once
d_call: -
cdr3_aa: CASSRGISETQYF
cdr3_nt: TGTGCCAGCAGCAGGGGGATCTCAGAGACCCAGTACTTC

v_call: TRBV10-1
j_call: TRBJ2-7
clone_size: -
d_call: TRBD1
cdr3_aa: CASSDGQGDEQYF
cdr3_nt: TGCGCCAGCAGTGATGGACAGGGGGACGAGCAGTACTTC

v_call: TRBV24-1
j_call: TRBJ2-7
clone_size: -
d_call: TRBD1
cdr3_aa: CATTRTGVDF
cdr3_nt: TGTGCCACCACCAGGACAGGGGTTGACTTC

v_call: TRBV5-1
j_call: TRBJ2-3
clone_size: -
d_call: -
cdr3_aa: CASSLGRFRGAEDTQYF
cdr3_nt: TGCGCCAGCAGCTTGGGAAGATTCCGCGGGGCGGAAGATACGCAGTATTTT

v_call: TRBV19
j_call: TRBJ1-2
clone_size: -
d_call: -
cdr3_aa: CASRTTGPYGYTF
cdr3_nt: TGTGCCAGTAGGACGACAGGACCCTATGGCTACACCTTC

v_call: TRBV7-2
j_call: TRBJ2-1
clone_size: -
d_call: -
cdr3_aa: CASTLGNEQFF
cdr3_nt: TGTGCCAGCACCCTAGGCAATGAGCAGTTCTTC

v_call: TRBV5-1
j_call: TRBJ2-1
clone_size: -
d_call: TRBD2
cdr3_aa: CASSPRTSGGNEQFF
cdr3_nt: TGCGCCAGCAGCCCACGGACTAGCGGGGGCAATGAGCAGTTCTTC

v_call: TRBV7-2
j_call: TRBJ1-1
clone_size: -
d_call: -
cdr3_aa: CASSFSPQAYEAFF
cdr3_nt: TGTGCCAGCAGCTTTTCCCCCCAGGCGTATGAAGCTTTCTTT

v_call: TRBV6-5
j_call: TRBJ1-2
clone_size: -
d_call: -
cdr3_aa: CASSYRVNYGYTF
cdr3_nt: TGTGCCAGCAGTTACCGGGTTAACTATGGCTACACCTTC

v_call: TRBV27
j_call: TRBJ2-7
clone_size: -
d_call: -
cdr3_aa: CASSFGKHSYEQYF
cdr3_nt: TGTGCCAGCAGTTTCGGGAAACACTCCTACGAGCAGTACTTC

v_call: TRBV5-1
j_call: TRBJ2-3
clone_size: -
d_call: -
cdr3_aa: CASSSVPHQGSTDTQYF
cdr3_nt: TGCGCCAGCAGCAGCGTACCTCATCAGGGCTCCACGGATACGCAGTATTTT

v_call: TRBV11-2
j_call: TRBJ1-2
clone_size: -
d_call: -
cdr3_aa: CASSPGDPSYGYTF
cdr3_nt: TGTGCCAGCAGCCCAGGGGATCCTTCTTATGGCTACACCTTC

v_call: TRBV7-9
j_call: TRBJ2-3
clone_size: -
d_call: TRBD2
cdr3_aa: CASSTSGGQYTQYF
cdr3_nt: TGTGCCAGCAGCACCAGCGGGGGACAATATACGCAGTATTTT

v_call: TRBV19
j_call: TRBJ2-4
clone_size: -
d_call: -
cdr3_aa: CASTPGTGPRNIQYF
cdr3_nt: TGTGCCAGTACCCCCGGCACAGGGCCGAGGAACATTCAGTACTTC

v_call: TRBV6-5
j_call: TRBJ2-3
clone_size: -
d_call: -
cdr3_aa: CASSYSQGLRTDTQYF
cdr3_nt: TGTGCCAGCAGTTACTCACAGGGTTTGCGCACAGATACGCAGTATTTT

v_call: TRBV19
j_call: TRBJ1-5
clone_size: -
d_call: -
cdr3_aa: CASNDRYSQPQHF
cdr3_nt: TGTGCCAGTAATGACAGATACTCTCAGCCCCAGCATTTT

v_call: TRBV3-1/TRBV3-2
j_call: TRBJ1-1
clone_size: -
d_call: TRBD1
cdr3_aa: CASSRPGTGSDTEAFF
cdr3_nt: TGTGCCAGCAGCCGCCCCGGGACAGGTTCGGACACTGAAGCTTTCTTT

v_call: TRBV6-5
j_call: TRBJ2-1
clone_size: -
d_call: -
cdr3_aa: CASRGDMGYNEQFF
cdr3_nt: TGTGCCAGCAGGGGAGACATGGGCTACAATGAGCAGTTCTTC

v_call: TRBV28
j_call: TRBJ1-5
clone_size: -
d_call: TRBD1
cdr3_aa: CASSPRTGSGNQPQHF
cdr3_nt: TGTGCCAGCAGTCCCCGGACAGGATCTGGCAATCAGCCCCAGCATTTT

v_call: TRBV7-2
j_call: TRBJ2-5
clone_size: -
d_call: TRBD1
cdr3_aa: CASSLVRTGAGGGGQYF
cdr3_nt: TGTGCCAGCAGCTTAGTGAGGACAGGGGCCGGAGGTGGTGGCCAGTACTTC

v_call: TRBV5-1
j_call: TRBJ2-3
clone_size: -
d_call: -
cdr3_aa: CASSSRGVGTDTQYF
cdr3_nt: TGCGCCAGCAGCTCCAGGGGGGTGGGCACAGATACGCAGTATTTT

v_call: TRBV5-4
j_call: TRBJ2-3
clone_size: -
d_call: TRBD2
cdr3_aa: CASGEGTRVTDTQYF
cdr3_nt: TGTGCCAGCGGCGAGGGGACTAGAGTGACAGATACGCAGTATTTT

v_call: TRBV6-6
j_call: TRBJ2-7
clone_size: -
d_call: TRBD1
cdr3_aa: CASSAGQGMGIEMYF
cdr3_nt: TGTGCCAGCAGTGCCGGACAGGGGATGGGAATTGAAATGTACTTC

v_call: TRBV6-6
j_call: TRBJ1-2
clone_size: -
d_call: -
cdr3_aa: CASSSEGGLYGYTF
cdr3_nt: TGTGCCAGCAGCTCAGAGGGAGGCCTTTATGGCTACACCTTC

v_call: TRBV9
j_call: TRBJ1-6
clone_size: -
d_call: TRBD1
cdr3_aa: CASSVGRGGENSPLHF
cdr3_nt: TGTGCCAGCAGCGTAGGTAGAGGGGGCGAAAATTCACCCCTCCACTTT

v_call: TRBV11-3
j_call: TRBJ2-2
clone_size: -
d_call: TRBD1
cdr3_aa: CASSSGTGSGELFF
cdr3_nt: TGTGCCAGCAGCTCGGGGACAGGTTCCGGGGAGCTGTTTTTT

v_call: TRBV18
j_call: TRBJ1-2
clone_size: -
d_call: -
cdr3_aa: CASSPTDKSAGYTF
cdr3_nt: TGTGCCAGCTCACCAACGGACAAAAGCGCTGGCTACACCTTC

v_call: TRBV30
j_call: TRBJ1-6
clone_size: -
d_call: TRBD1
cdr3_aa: CAWSWLGTGGNSPLHF
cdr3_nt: TGTGCCTGGAGTTGGTTAGGGACAGGGGGTAATTCACCCCTCCACTTT

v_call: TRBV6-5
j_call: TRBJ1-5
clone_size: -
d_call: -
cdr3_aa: CASSYSGGDQPQHF
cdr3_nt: TGTGCCAGCAGTTACTCCGGCGGCGATCAGCCCCAGCATTTT

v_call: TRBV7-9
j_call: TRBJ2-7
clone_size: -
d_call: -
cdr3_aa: CASSSIQDSYEQYF
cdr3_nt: TGTGCCAGCAGCTCCATACAGGACTCCTACGAGCAGTACTTC

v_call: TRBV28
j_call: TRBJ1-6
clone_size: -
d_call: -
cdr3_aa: CASSSAGTPTNSPLHF
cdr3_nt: TGTGCCAGCAGTTCGGCCGGGACACCGACTAATTCACCCCTCCACTTT

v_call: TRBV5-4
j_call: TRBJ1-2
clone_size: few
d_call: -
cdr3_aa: CASSPGGQAGGYNYGYTF
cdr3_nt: TGTGCCAGCAGCCCCGGGGGGCAGGCTGGGGGTTATAACTATGGCTACACCTTC